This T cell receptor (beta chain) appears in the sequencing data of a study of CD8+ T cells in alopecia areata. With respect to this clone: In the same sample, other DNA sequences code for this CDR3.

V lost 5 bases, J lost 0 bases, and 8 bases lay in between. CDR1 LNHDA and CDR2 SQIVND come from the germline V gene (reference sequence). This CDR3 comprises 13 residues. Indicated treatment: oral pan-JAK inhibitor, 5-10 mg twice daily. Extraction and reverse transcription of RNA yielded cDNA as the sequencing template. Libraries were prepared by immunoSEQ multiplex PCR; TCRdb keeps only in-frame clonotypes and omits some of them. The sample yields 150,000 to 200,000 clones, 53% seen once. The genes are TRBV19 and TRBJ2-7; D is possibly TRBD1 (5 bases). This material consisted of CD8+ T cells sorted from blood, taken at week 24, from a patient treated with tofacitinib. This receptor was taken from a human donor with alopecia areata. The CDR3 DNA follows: TGTGCCAGTAGTTCGGACACCTCCTACGAGCAGTACTTC. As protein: CASSSDTSYEQYF.